This TCR beta chain was observed in a study of blood T cells in healthy people across ages. Peripheral blood from each donor was collected in a volume of about 9.9 milliliters. The extraction recovered at least 6 micrograms of total RNA per sample. This clonotype has just a few counts. Using a J-beta primer mix together with a sample-barcoded 5' primer, a second PCR was run for roughly 7 to 11 cycles. One entry per CDR3 protein results from TCRdb running MiXCR on the 5' RACE reads. The table has some 790,000 distinct CDR3 sequences, 29% seen once. The source of this sequence is an elderly woman in good health. The source material was blood.

CDR3 in DNA: TGTGCCAGCAGGGGGACAGTGGCTGAAGCTTTCTTT. Its protein product is CASRGTVAEAFF. The chain links TRBV25-1 to TRBJ1-1; the match to TRBD1 covers 7 bases. J was trimmed by 6 bases and V by 6 bases; bases with no gene match: 4. Germline loops: CDR1 MGHDK, CDR2 SYGVNS. The CDR3 loop spans 12 amino acids.